Below, 2 T cell receptor beta chains from the same sample are listed, as sequenced in a study of shared clonotypes between healthy human individuals. The protocol was immunoSEQ multiplex PCR, while the TCRdb copy is restricted to in-frame clones and leaves out a portion. The profile shows over a million clones, roughly 80% of them singletons. The material sequenced was memory CD4+ T cells sorted from blood. Sample subset: CD45RA-negative fraction. These receptors originate from a man between 18 and 35 years old in good health.

The chain combines TRBV19 with TRBJ2-1; D remains ambiguous. The germline CDR1 and CDR2 sequences are LNHDA and SQIVND (reference sequence). The CDR3 contains 15 residues. The V gene lost 4 bases and the J gene lost 0 bases, with 10 bases spanning the gap. CDR3 sequence: CASSKAVSSYNEQFF. DNA of the CDR3: TGTGCCAGTAGTAAGGCGGTAAGCTCCTACAATGAGCAGTTCTTC.

This clone was seen only a few times. At the DNA level, this CDR3 is encoded by other sequences in the same sample as well. V usage is TRBV11-2 and J usage is TRBJ2-7; D remains unclear. Germline V gene sequence: CDR1 SGHAT, CDR2 FQNNGV. This CDR3 has 13 residues. Trimming shortened V by 1 base and J by 3 bases, and 7 bases separated the two germline ends. The CDR3 is CASSLGSLYEQYF. The CDR3 region has the DNA TGTGCCAGCAGCTTAGGCAGCCTCTACGAGCAGTACTTC.